This is a list of T cell receptor beta chains from one sample in a study of cytomegalovirus exposure and HLA in healthy donors. Some clones are missing from TCRdb's copy, which holds only in-frame ones; the method was immunoSEQ multiplex PCR. In the table there are 120,000 or so clones, approximately 79% of which are singletons. Sequencing was done on a sample of PBMCs. These receptors originate from a man aged 25 to 40 in good health and CMV-seronegative. Both conserved end residues are part of each CDR3. D genes are given only for firm matches. Clone size is stated in some rows and not others, as once, few, many or a class when expanded.

V gene: TRBV23-1
D gene: -
clone size: once
J gene: TRBJ1-3
CDR3 protein: CASSQSVTELSGNTIYF
CDR3 DNA: TGCGCCAGCAGTCAATCGGTAACCGAACTCTCTGGAAACACCATATATTTT

V gene: TRBV19
D gene: -
clone size: -
J gene: TRBJ2-7
CDR3 protein: CASSIDNSYEQYF
CDR3 DNA: TGTGCCAGTAGTATAGATAACTCCTACGAGCAGTACTTC

V gene: TRBV19
D gene: -
clone size: -
J gene: TRBJ1-5
CDR3 protein: CASSITYSGWGGGRPQHF
CDR3 DNA: TGTGCCAGTAGTATCACTTATTCGGGTTGGGGGGGCGGGAGGCCCCAGCATTTT

V gene: TRBV15
D gene: -
clone size: -
J gene: TRBJ2-3
CDR3 protein: CATSLEPRTRYNTDTQYF
CDR3 DNA: TGTGCCACCAGCCTAGAACCTAGGACTCGATATAACACAGATACGCAGTATTTT

V gene: TRBV10-1
D gene: TRBD1
clone size: once
J gene: TRBJ2-1
CDR3 protein: CASSESTGADEQFF
CDR3 DNA: TGCGCCAGCAGTGAGTCGACAGGGGCCGATGAGCAGTTCTTC

V gene: TRBV25-1
D gene: TRBD1
clone size: -
J gene: TRBJ2-5
CDR3 protein: CASSEGRQGAGETQYF
CDR3 DNA: TGTGCCAGCAGTGAGGGGAGACAGGGGGCCGGAGAGACCCAGTACTTC

V gene: TRBV2
D gene: -
clone size: -
J gene: TRBJ2-7
CDR3 protein: CAVRQDRYEQYF
CDR3 DNA: TGTGCCGTTCGACAGGACCGCTACGAGCAGTACTTC

V gene: TRBV2
D gene: TRBD1
clone size: -
J gene: TRBJ1-2
CDR3 protein: CASSRSRQGFYGYTF
CDR3 DNA: TGTGCCAGCTCCCGCAGCCGACAGGGCTTCTATGGCTACACCTTC

V gene: TRBV27
D gene: -
clone size: -
J gene: TRBJ1-1
CDR3 protein: CASSWSGESDTEAFF
CDR3 DNA: TGTGCCAGCAGTTGGTCGGGGGAATCGGACACTGAAGCTTTCTTT

V gene: TRBV30
D gene: -
clone size: -
J gene: TRBJ1-1
CDR3 protein: CAWSVLIEAFF
CDR3 DNA: TGTGCCTGGAGTGTACTGATTGAAGCTTTCTTT

V gene: TRBV18
D gene: TRBD2
clone size: -
J gene: TRBJ2-3
CDR3 protein: CASSQTSGGGLIDTQYF
CDR3 DNA: TGTGCCAGCTCCCAAACTAGCGGCGGGGGACTTATAGACACGCAGTATTTT

V gene: TRBV5-1
D gene: TRBD1
clone size: -
J gene: TRBJ2-7
CDR3 protein: CASSPGGAVDYEQYF
CDR3 DNA: TGCGCCAGCAGCCCAGGGGGCGCGGTTGACTACGAGCAGTACTTC

V gene: TRBV10-1
D gene: TRBD1
clone size: -
J gene: TRBJ2-3
CDR3 protein: CASSETGVADTQYF
CDR3 DNA: TGCGCCAGCAGTGAGACAGGGGTTGCAGATACGCAGTATTTT

V gene: TRBV7-9
D gene: -
clone size: -
J gene: TRBJ2-3
CDR3 protein: CASSPPGTLRTDTQYF
CDR3 DNA: TGTGCCAGCAGCCCCCCCGGGACTCTACGCACAGATACGCAGTATTTT

V gene: TRBV15
D gene: TRBD1
clone size: -
J gene: TRBJ1-2
CDR3 protein: CATSRAGTAPDYGYTF
CDR3 DNA: TGTGCCACCAGCAGAGCCGGGACAGCGCCTGACTATGGCTACACCTTC

V gene: TRBV6-6
D gene: -
clone size: -
J gene: TRBJ2-5
CDR3 protein: CASSYFTRSSETQYF
CDR3 DNA: TGTGCCAGCAGTTACTTCACCAGATCGTCGGAGACCCAGTACTTC

V gene: TRBV18
D gene: -
clone size: -
J gene: TRBJ1-2
CDR3 protein: CASSPRPGDGYGYTF
CDR3 DNA: TGTGCCAGCTCACCACGTCCAGGGGACGGATATGGCTACACCTTC

V gene: TRBV29-1
D gene: TRBD1
clone size: -
J gene: TRBJ1-6
CDR3 protein: CSVELGDRVDSSPLHF
CDR3 DNA: TGCAGCGTTGAATTGGGGGACAGGGTGGATAGTTCACCCCTCCACTTT

V gene: TRBV14
D gene: TRBD2
clone size: -
J gene: TRBJ2-3
CDR3 protein: CARESSGRGADTQYF
CDR3 DNA: TGTGCCAGGGAGAGTAGCGGGAGAGGGGCAGATACGCAGTATTTT

V gene: TRBV27
D gene: TRBD1
clone size: once
J gene: TRBJ1-1
CDR3 protein: CASPTRTGGNRNTEAFF
CDR3 DNA: TGTGCCAGCCCAACCAGGACAGGGGGGAACCGGAACACTGAAGCTTTCTTT

V gene: TRBV4-2
D gene: TRBD1
clone size: once
J gene: TRBJ2-2
CDR3 protein: CASSQQTGGSGELFF
CDR3 DNA: TGTGCCAGCAGCCAACAGACAGGGGGCTCCGGGGAGCTGTTTTTT

V gene: TRBV11-3
D gene: -
clone size: -
J gene: TRBJ1-1
CDR3 protein: CASSFGNTEAFF
CDR3 DNA: TGTGCCAGCAGCTTCGGGAACACTGAAGCTTTCTTT

V gene: TRBV2
D gene: -
clone size: few
J gene: TRBJ2-7
CDR3 protein: CASLRGHYEQYF
CDR3 DNA: TGTGCCAGCTTAAGGGGTCATTACGAGCAGTACTTC

V gene: TRBV2
D gene: TRBD2
clone size: -
J gene: TRBJ2-5
CDR3 protein: CASTRTGGQETQYF
CDR3 DNA: TGTGCCAGCACCAGGACGGGGGGACAAGAGACCCAGTACTTC

V gene: TRBV2
D gene: -
clone size: -
J gene: TRBJ2-1
CDR3 protein: CASSLDWGEWFF
CDR3 DNA: TGTGCCAGCAGCTTAGACTGGGGGGAATGGTTCTTC

V gene: TRBV7-9
D gene: -
clone size: -
J gene: TRBJ2-5
CDR3 protein: CASSQTGRSYGQYF
CDR3 DNA: TGTGCCAGCAGCCAGACAGGACGCTCCTACGGGCAGTACTTC

V gene: TRBV15
D gene: TRBD1
clone size: -
J gene: TRBJ1-1
CDR3 protein: CATSRGGTVIDPEAFF
CDR3 DNA: TGTGCCACCAGCAGAGGGGGGACAGTGATCGACCCTGAAGCTTTCTTT

V gene: TRBV9
D gene: -
clone size: few
J gene: TRBJ1-6
CDR3 protein: CASSPAGTANSPLHF
CDR3 DNA: TGTGCCAGCAGCCCCGCGGGGACCGCGAATTCACCCCTCCACTTT

V gene: TRBV5-1
D gene: -
clone size: -
J gene: TRBJ2-3
CDR3 protein: CASSPGVAADTQYF
CDR3 DNA: TGCGCCAGCAGCCCCGGGGTAGCGGCAGATACGCAGTATTTT

V gene: TRBV18
D gene: -
clone size: -
J gene: TRBJ2-3
CDR3 protein: CASSPRQSDTQYF
CDR3 DNA: TGTGCCAGCTCACCACGCCAGTCAGATACGCAGTATTTT

V gene: TRBV5-4
D gene: TRBD2
clone size: -
J gene: TRBJ2-1
CDR3 protein: CASSLDGSGGPDNEQFF
CDR3 DNA: TGTGCCAGCAGCTTGGACGGTAGCGGGGGGCCCGACAATGAGCAGTTCTTC

V gene: TRBV11-1
D gene: -
clone size: -
J gene: TRBJ1-2
CDR3 protein: CASSLLQGEDGYTF
CDR3 DNA: TGTGCCAGCAGCTTATTACAGGGTGAAGATGGCTACACCTTC

V gene: TRBV6-1
D gene: TRBD2
clone size: once
J gene: TRBJ2-7
CDR3 protein: CASRLAGVYEQYF
CDR3 DNA: TGTGCCAGCAGACTAGCGGGGGTCTACGAGCAGTACTTC

V gene: TRBV6-5
D gene: -
clone size: -
J gene: TRBJ1-5
CDR3 protein: CASVRYSNQPQHF
CDR3 DNA: TGTGCCAGCGTCCGTTATAGCAATCAGCCCCAGCATTTT

V gene: TRBV6-1
D gene: -
clone size: -
J gene: TRBJ2-7
CDR3 protein: CASSEFHPTYEQYF
CDR3 DNA: TGTGCCAGCAGTGAATTTCATCCTACCTACGAGCAGTACTTC

V gene: TRBV5-1
D gene: -
clone size: -
J gene: TRBJ2-6
CDR3 protein: CASSLGWGLSGANVLTF
CDR3 DNA: TGCGCCAGCAGCTTGGGATGGGGGCTCTCTGGGGCCAACGTCCTGACTTTC

V gene: TRBV29-1
D gene: -
clone size: few
J gene: TRBJ1-2
CDR3 protein: CSVEVGPGGNYGYTF
CDR3 DNA: TGCAGCGTTGAAGTGGGTCCCGGGGGTAACTATGGCTACACCTTC

V gene: TRBV7-9
D gene: TRBD1
clone size: -
J gene: TRBJ1-4
CDR3 protein: CASSPRGTGDEKLFF
CDR3 DNA: TGTGCCAGCAGCCCTCGGGGGACAGGGGACGAAAAACTGTTTTTT

V gene: TRBV5-4
D gene: TRBD2
clone size: -
J gene: TRBJ2-5
CDR3 protein: CASSLGGGGYETQYF
CDR3 DNA: TGTGCCAGCAGCTTGGGTGGGGGGGGGTATGAGACCCAGTACTTC

V gene: TRBV27
D gene: TRBD1
clone size: few
J gene: TRBJ1-2
CDR3 protein: CASSSQGASGYTF
CDR3 DNA: TGTGCCAGCAGTAGCCAGGGGGCTAGTGGCTACACCTTC

V gene: TRBV5-4
D gene: -
clone size: -
J gene: TRBJ1-2
CDR3 protein: CASRHFGTLSYGYTF
CDR3 DNA: TGTGCCAGCAGGCACTTTGGGACACTGTCCTATGGCTACACCTTC

V gene: TRBV7-9
D gene: -
clone size: once
J gene: TRBJ2-1
CDR3 protein: CASSPGSWGRNEQFF
CDR3 DNA: TGTGCCAGCAGCCCGGGTAGTTGGGGCCGCAATGAGCAGTTCTTC

V gene: TRBV7-9
D gene: -
clone size: -
J gene: TRBJ2-7
CDR3 protein: CASSPSDTSYEQYF
CDR3 DNA: TGTGCCAGCAGCCCGTCGGACACCTCCTACGAGCAGTACTTC

V gene: TRBV4-3
D gene: TRBD1
clone size: few
J gene: TRBJ2-5
CDR3 protein: CASSQARGLKTQYF
CDR3 DNA: TGCGCCAGCAGCCAAGCCAGGGGGCTTAAGACCCAGTACTTC

V gene: TRBV5-6
D gene: -
clone size: -
J gene: TRBJ2-7
CDR3 protein: CASSPLQGSRACEQYF
CDR3 DNA: TGTGCCAGCAGCCCCCTACAGGGTTCAAGGGCTTGCGAGCAGTACTTC

V gene: TRBV9
D gene: TRBD1
clone size: few
J gene: TRBJ2-3
CDR3 protein: CASSPGGGRGHRTDTQYF
CDR3 DNA: TGTGCCAGCAGCCCCGGAGGGGGCAGGGGGCATAGGACAGATACGCAGTATTTT

V gene: TRBV5-1
D gene: -
clone size: few
J gene: TRBJ2-5
CDR3 protein: CASSKTVTRETQYF
CDR3 DNA: TGCGCCAGCAGCAAAACAGTGACCCGAGAGACCCAGTACTTC

V gene: TRBV4-2
D gene: -
clone size: few
J gene: TRBJ2-5
CDR3 protein: CASSQDPQAGETQYF
CDR3 DNA: TGTGCCAGCAGCCAAGATCCACAGGCGGGGGAGACCCAGTACTTC

V gene: TRBV5-1
D gene: -
clone size: -
J gene: TRBJ1-1
CDR3 protein: CASSPPGGRDTEAFF
CDR3 DNA: TGCGCCAGCAGCCCGCCGGGTGGAAGAGACACTGAAGCTTTCTTT